This T cell receptor (beta chain) emerged from a study of tumor and adjacent non-tumor tissue in lung cancer. The overall study: Histology: 12 adenocarcinoma, a couple of squamous cell carcinoma, 1 small cell lung cancer. Around 4.2 million productive TCRbeta reads were obtained per sample on average.

About this clonotype: The antigen remains unidentified. An end of the junction does not agree with germline; a read error may underlie this.

Study-level points and caveats: Normal lung showed higher cumulative top 100 clone frequency than tumor.

TCRbeta libraries were built with three rounds of nested PCR, modified from ARM-PCR. TCRdb redid the calling of the multiplex PCR reads with MiXCR, one entry per CDR3 protein. The data show over 40,000 distinct CDR3 sequences, with about 79% seen just once and roughly 25% held by the top ten. No cell sorting was done before RNA was extracted from the tissue. This non-tumor lung sample came from over 3 cm beyond the tumor edge. Between August and November 2014, newly diagnosed, chemotherapy-naive lung cancer patients underwent thoracic surgery in China. The receptor's source is an older woman with non-small cell lung cancer. Sequenced sample: distant non-tumor lung tissue.

The CDR3 reads CSANGLEGMNQPQHF. In DNA, the CDR3 is TGCAGTGCTAATGGGCTGGAGGGGATGAATCAGCCTCAGCATTTT. The chain recombines TRBV20-1 with TRBJ1-5; possible D gene TRBD1, 5 bases. This CDR3 has 15 amino acids. CDR1 and CDR2 (germline): DFQATT, SNEGSKA (reference sequence).